This T cell receptor (beta chain) was sequenced during a study of T cell repertoires in cytomegalovirus infection (dated by TCRdb to about 2019). As for the study more broadly: The HLA type of each donor mattered for the analysis, because public TCR beta signatures pointed to carriage of CMV infection along with the matching HLA type.

Including cysteine and phenylalanine, the CDR3 has 12 amino acids. The CDR3 DNA has 36 bases and is translated from base 1. Reading the germline V gene gives CDR1 ENHRY and CDR2 SYGVKD. Ten or more counts support this clonotype. The clone's antigen remains unknown. A junction boundary mismatches the germline segment, possibly from a read error. The sequencing machine was an Illumina HiSeq 1500. TCRdb reprocessing: public reads trimmed at Q25 with fastp, clones called with MiXCR, in-frame beta chains kept. Identical CDR3 proteins give one entry, which carries the most common genes and DNA. This sample has about 740,000 distinct CDR3 sequences in its table, and 35% of those were observed once. Around 2.6% of the sample lies in the top ten. What the research found in general, with its limitations: In both this cohort and an independent cohort of more than 350 donors, the cumulative frequency of public TCR beta family members distinguished carriers of CMV infection plus the relevant HLA type. The ex vivo response was dominated by HLA-C-restricted CMV-specific TCR beta clonotypes, which also provided the single most frequent clonotype in two of eight donors.

The receptor was isolated from a human donor in good health (CMV status not recorded). Some clones in this sample may be carry-over from other donors' samples. Recombination linked TRBV10-3 to TRBJ2-7; a tentative D match to TRBD2 spans 5 bases. The sample taken for sequencing was PBMCs. CDR3 loop: CAINGDSYEQYF. In nucleotide form, the sequence is TGTGCGATCAACGGGGACTCCTACGAGCAGTACTTC.